This T cell receptor (beta chain) was sequenced in a study of PD-1 blockade in classical Hodgkin lymphoma. Clones were sequenced by immunoSEQ multiplex PCR, and TCRdb holds only the in-frame ones, with some missing. Seen here are tens of thousands of clones, approximately 91% observed once, and the top ten hold under 5%. Findings and limits, study-wide: The study reported lower baseline TCR diversity in newly diagnosed patients than in healthy donors. Reasons behind the repertoire differences stay unclear, perhaps disease activity or earlier therapy.

Time point given: newly diagnosed, previously untreated cHL patient sample. As concerns this clone: Its antigen is unidentified.

J lost 8 bases, V lost 4 bases, and 5 bases had no gene match. The CDR3 totals 14 residues. The V gene's germline CDR1 is LGHNA and CDR2 YNFKEQ. J is TRBJ1-4 and V is TRBV4-2, with TRBD1 identical over 9 bases. Specimen: peripheral blood mononuclear cells (PBMCs). The clonotype originates from a human donor with classical Hodgkin lymphoma. CDR3 protein: CASSPDRGWEKLFF. The CDR3 DNA reads as TGTGCCAGCAGCCCGGACAGGGGCTGGGAAAAACTGTTTTTT.